Shown below are 27 T cell receptor beta chains from a single sample sequenced in a study of blood T cell repertoires in COVID-19. This table comes from immunoSEQ multiplex PCR, and its TCRdb copy is limited to in-frame clones, with some not included. The repertoire holds around 120,000 clones, with more than 70% as singletons. The sample comprised peripheral blood. The receptors stem from an elderly man with active or convalescent COVID-19.

The V and J genes are TRBV5-4 and TRBJ2-5, with a possible D match to TRBD2 (5 bases). Trimming took off 4 bases at V and 7 bases at J, with 14 bases between the two ends. Germline V lookup: CDR1 SGHNT, CDR2 YYREEE (reference sequence). The CDR3 contains 13 residues. The DNA of the CDR3 is TGTGCCAGCAGCCCGGACCTAGCCGGGACCCAGTACTTC. This sequence encodes CASSPDLAGTQYF.

Concerning this clone: A read error may account for a junction end that differs from germline. The chain combines TRBV19 with TRBJ1-2; TRBD1 aligns across 8 bases. The length of the CDR3 is 12 residues. CDR1 and CDR2 from the germline V gene are LNHDA and SQIVND (reference sequence). CDR3 amino acids: CASSSRDRQSFF. The CDR3 coding sequence is TGTGCCAGTAGTAGCCGGGACAGGCAGAGTTTCTTC.

This chain links TRBV30 with TRBJ2-2; TRBD2 agrees at 8 bases. Germline CDR1 and CDR2: GTSNPN and SVGIG (reference sequence). The CDR3 totals 14 residues. With V trimmed by 2 bases and J by 7 bases, 6 bases remained unmatched. The CDR3 region is CAWSRDSGVGELFF. In DNA, the CDR3 is TGTGCCTGGAGTAGGGATAGCGGGGTCGGGGAGCTGTTTTTT.

V usage is TRBV11-3 and J usage is TRBJ2-6; TRBD1 agrees at 9 bases. Per germline, CDR1 SGHNT and CDR2 YENEEA. J gave up 0 bases and V 5 bases, and 5 bases lay outside the gene matches. The CDR3 has 17 residues. The chain's CDR3 is CASSPGTGNSGANVLTF. The CDR3 DNA reads TGTGCCAGCAGCCCCGGGACAGGGAACTCTGGGGCCAACGTCCTGACTTTC.

The V and J genes are TRBV2 and TRBJ2-5, with a tentative D call TRBD1 (7 bases). The V end was cut by 6 bases, the J end by 11 bases, with 19 bases between. Germline V gives CDR1 SNHLY, CDR2 FYNNEI. The CDR3 spans 13 residues. The CDR3 reads CASSRRGVATQYF. DNA for the CDR3: TGTGCCAGCAGCCGCAGGGGGGTAGCGACTCAGTACTTC.

The V gene is TRBV9, the J gene TRBJ1-6; 7 bases line up with TRBD1. The CDR3 has 15 amino acids. Germline values: CDR1 SGDLS, CDR2 YYNGEE. The J segment lost 8 bases and the V segment lost 4 bases, leaving 9 bases of the junction unmatched. CDR3 nucleotide sequence: TGTGCCAGCAGCCCCCAGGGGGGATTGCATTCACCCCTCCACTTT. Protein sequence: CASSPQGGLHSPLHF.

The chain uses TRBV5-5 and TRBJ1-2, with 7 bases matching TRBD1. Germline V gene data show CDR1 as SGHKS and CDR2 as YYEKEE (reference sequence). This CDR3 has 13 amino acids. Trimming took 2 bases from V and 8 from J; bases not matched to a gene: 6. The CDR3 DNA follows: TGTGCCAGCAGCTTCCCAGGGGGAGAAGGCTACACCTTC. Its translation: CASSFPGGEGYTF.

This chain links TRBV7-2 with TRBJ2-1; a weak D match, TRBD2 (7 bases). The CDR3 extends over 17 amino acids. The V end lost 1 base, the J end lost 8 bases, and 21 bases lay between the germline ends. Germline values: CDR1 SGHTA, CDR2 FQGNSA. CDR3 amino acids: CASSLGKFPGGGDEQFF. In DNA, the CDR3 is TGTGCCAGCAGCTTAGGAAAGTTCCCGGGGGGCGGGGATGAGCAGTTCTTC.

The chain employs TRBV6-2 or TRBV6-3 and TRBJ2-1, with D tentatively TRBD2 (6 bases). Looked up from germline, CDR1 is MNHEY and CDR2 is SVGEGT. Deletions cut 2 bases from V and 5 bases from J, with 13 bases between. The CDR3 totals 15 residues. In nucleotides, the CDR3 is TGTGCCAGCAGTTACGGAGGGAGTGGAAACAATGAGCAGTTCTTC. It yields the protein CASSYGGSGNNEQFF.

This clone occurred a few times. CDR3 sequence (DNA): TGTGCCAGCAGCCCGTATCACACTGAAGCTTTCTTT. This codes for CASSPYHTEAFF. The V and J genes are TRBV5-5 and TRBJ1-1; D is unresolved. The V gene's germline CDR1 is SGHKS and CDR2 YYEKEE (reference sequence). With 4 bases removed from V and 3 bases from J, the gap between germline ends came to 7 bases. The CDR3 contains 12 residues.

This clone was recorded a few times. The chain uses TRBV2 and TRBJ1-5; D might be TRBD1 (6 bases). V dropped 6 bases and J dropped 3 bases, with 18 bases sitting between them. This CDR3 region has 16 residues. CDR1 SNHLY and CDR2 FYNNEI come from the germline V gene. The CDR3 bases are TGTGCCAGCAGCGTCGAAGGTGGACAGTCCAATCAGCCCCAGCATTTT. Translating gives CASSVEGGQSNQPQHF.

This chain links TRBV7-2 with TRBJ1-5; no reliable D call. The CDR3 runs to 14 residues. Germline CDR1 reads SGHTA; CDR2 reads FQGNSA. V lost 1 base, J lost 4 bases, and 8 bases lay in between. The CDR3 loop reads CASSLGTGNQPQHF. The CDR3 coding sequence is TGTGCCAGCAGCTTAGGCACGGGGAATCAGCCCCAGCATTTT.

CDR3 amino acids: CATSRDTQFYGYTF. The DNA of the CDR3 is TGTGCCACCAGCAGAGATACCCAGTTCTATGGCTACACCTTC. The rearrangement links TRBV15 to TRBJ1-2; unclear D gene. Looked up from germline, CDR1 is LNHNV and CDR2 is YYDKDF (reference sequence). The CDR3 consists of 14 residues. V lost 0 bases, J lost 4 bases, and 9 bases lay in between.

The CDR3 region is CASITGVNTEAFF. The CDR3 nucleotides read TGTGCCAGCATCACAGGGGTGAACACTGAAGCTTTCTTT. V usage is TRBV6-1 and J usage is TRBJ1-1; TRBD1 agrees at 7 bases. Germline values: CDR1 MNHNS, CDR2 SASEGT. The ends lost 7 bases at V and 0 bases at J; junction bases unmatched: 2. The CDR3 loop spans 13 amino acids.

This chain links TRBV13 with TRBJ1-2; D possibly corresponds to TRBD1 (5 bases). CDR1 and CDR2 from the germline V gene are PRHDT and FYEKMQ (reference sequence). The CDR3 length is 13 residues. V was shortened by 4 bases and J by 5 bases, with 11 bases between the two germline ends. The CDR3 sequence is CASSSRTNYGYTF. In nucleotides, the CDR3 is TGTGCCAGCAGCTCCCGGACAAATTATGGCTACACCTTC.

The genes are TRBV4-3 and TRBJ2-2; 9 bases align to TRBD1. The CDR3 has 15 residues. V was pared by 3 bases and J by 6 bases, with 5 bases of the junction left unmatched. Germline V gives CDR1 LGHNA, CDR2 YSLEER. In nucleotides, the CDR3 is TGCGCCAGCAGCCAGTACAGGGGGCCGGCCGGGGAGCTGTTTTTT. Translating it yields CASSQYRGPAGELFF.

This clone was seen a single time. This sequence joins TRBV29-1 and TRBJ1-2; 8 bases align to TRBD1. V was pared by 6 bases and J by 4 bases, with 7 bases of the junction left unmatched. CDR1 and CDR2 (germline): SQVTM, ANQGSEA. CDR3 size: 13 residues. The CDR3 here is CSVGRDRSYGYTF. For the CDR3, the DNA is TGCAGCGTCGGGCGGGACAGGTCCTATGGCTACACCTTC.

CDR3 sequence (DNA): TGTGCCAGCAGCTTAGGACTCGACGTTGGTGGCTACACCTTC. Protein sequence: CASSLGLDVGGYTF. The chain joins TRBV7-9 to TRBJ1-2; the D is unclear. Deletions cut 1 base from V and 7 bases from J, with 13 bases between. CDR1 SEHNR and CDR2 FQNEAQ come from the germline V gene (reference sequence). The CDR3 loop spans 14 amino acids.

The CDR3 bases are TGTGCCAGCAGCCAAGATTGGACAACATCAGATACGCAGTATTTT. Its translation: CASSQDWTTSDTQYF. The chain employs TRBV3-1 (or the pseudogene TRBV3-2) and TRBJ2-3, with D perhaps matching TRBD1 (5 bases). Germline assignment: CDR1 LGHDT and CDR2 YNNKEL (reference sequence). V lost 0 bases and J 4 bases, leaving 11 bases between the germline ends. The CDR3 totals 15 residues.

This chain uses TRBV9 with TRBJ1-3, with unresolved D. Germline V CDR1 and CDR2: SGDLS, YYNGEE. The CDR3 has 15 amino acids. V was pared by 3 bases and J by 3 bases, with 13 bases between. DNA for the CDR3: TGTGCCAGCAGCGCCCTTGGGGAGGGTGGAAACACCATATATTTT. Residues: CASSALGEGGNTIYF.

V usage is TRBV7-9 and J usage is TRBJ1-4; TRBD1 matches at 10 bases. CDR1 is SEHNR, CDR2 FQNEAQ, per germline (reference sequence). CDR3 length: 15 residues. With 5 bases clipped from V and 7 bases from J, the junction kept 7 bases outside the gene matches. The CDR3 sequence: CASSLGQGEVEKLFF. In DNA, the CDR3 is TGTGCCAGCAGCCTTGGACAGGGGGAGGTTGAAAAACTGTTTTTT.

This chain uses TRBV4-2 with TRBJ1-1; maybe TRBD1 (6 bases). The CDR3 extends over 15 amino acids. CDR1 is LGHNA and CDR2 is YNFKEQ in the germline V gene. V was shortened by 0 bases and J by 1 base, with 9 bases between the two germline ends. CDR3 amino acids: CASSQDQGQNTEAFF. The CDR3 bases are TGTGCCAGCAGCCAAGATCAGGGGCAGAACACTGAAGCTTTCTTT.

The chain uses TRBV4-3 and TRBJ2-7; 10 bases map to TRBD1. CDR1 LGHNA and CDR2 YSLEER come from the germline V gene. This CDR3 has 16 amino acids. V trimming: 0 bases; J trimming: 4 bases; junction bases outside the gene matches: 6. The CDR3, as DNA: TGCGCCAGCAGCCAAGAGTACGGGACAGGGGCGTACGAGCAGTACTTC. The encoded protein is CASSQEYGTGAYEQYF.

This clone appeared once. V and J are TRBV5-1 and TRBJ2-7; unclear D gene. V gave up 5 bases and J gave up 0 bases, with 6 bases separating them. From germline, CDR1 is SGHRS and CDR2 YFSETQ. The length of the CDR3 is 12 residues. CDR3 in DNA: TGCGCCAGCAGTCCAAACTCCTACGAGCAGTACTTC. Its translation is CASSPNSYEQYF. Together with reference TRBV5-1 and TRBJ2-7, the CDR3 gives the full variable domain: KAGVTQTPRYLIKTRGQQVTLSCSPISGHRSVSWYQQTPGQGLQFLFEYFSETQRNKGNFPGRFSGRQFSNSRSEMNVSTLELGDSALYLCASSPNSYEQYFGPGTRLTVT.

J is TRBJ2-3 and V is TRBV18, with 10 bases lining up with TRBD2. Per germline, CDR1 KGHSH and CDR2 LQKENI. This CDR3 comprises 15 residues. Trimming cost V 5 bases and J 5 bases; bases outside gene matches: 7. The CDR3 DNA reads TGTGCCAGCTCAGCTCTCGGGACTAGCGTAGATACGCAGTATTTT. Its translation: CASSALGTSVDTQYF. The full variable domain, rest sourced from reference TRBV18 and TRBJ2-3, is NAGVMQNPRHLVRRRGQEARLRCSPMKGHSHVYWYRQLPEEGLKFMVYLQKENIIDESGMPKERFSAEFPKEGPSILRIQQVVRGDSAAYFCASSALGTSVDTQYFGPGTRLTVL.

This clone was observed once. CDR3 loop: CASSLSPTTWGYTF. The CDR3 coding sequence is TGTGCCAGCAGCCTTAGCCCCACAACTTGGGGCTACACCTTC. V gene TRBV7-2 combines with J gene TRBJ1-2, with D uncertain. Germline V gene sequence: CDR1 SGHTA, CDR2 FQGNSA. The length of the CDR3 is 14 residues. The V end lost 5 bases, the J end lost 8 bases, and 18 bases lay between the germline ends.

The V call is TRBV29-1, the J call TRBJ1-1; the D is unclear. The CDR3 spans 12 residues. CDR1 and CDR2 from the germline V gene are SQVTM and ANQGSEA. V dropped 4 bases and J dropped 0 bases, with 6 bases sitting between them. As DNA, the CDR3 is TGCAGCGTTGGTTCCGTGAACACTGAAGCTTTCTTT. Translated, it gives CSVGSVNTEAFF.